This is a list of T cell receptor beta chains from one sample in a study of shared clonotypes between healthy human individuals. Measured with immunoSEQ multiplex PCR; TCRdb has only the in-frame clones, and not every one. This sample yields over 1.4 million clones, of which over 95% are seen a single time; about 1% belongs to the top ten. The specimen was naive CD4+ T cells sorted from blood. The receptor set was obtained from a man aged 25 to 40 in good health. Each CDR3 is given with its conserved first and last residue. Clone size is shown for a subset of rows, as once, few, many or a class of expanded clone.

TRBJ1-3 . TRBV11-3 CASSSGFSGNTIYF
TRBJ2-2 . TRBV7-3 CASSRLGAGELFF
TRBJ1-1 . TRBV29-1 CSVEGRTEFHTEAFF
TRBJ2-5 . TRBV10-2 CASRGRVEETQYF
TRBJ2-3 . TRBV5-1 CASSLWQGAGVSDTQYF
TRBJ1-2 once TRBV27 CASSVGLNYGYTF
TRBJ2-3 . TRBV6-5 CASSSALGTDTQYF
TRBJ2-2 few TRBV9 CASSVVAGDTGELFF
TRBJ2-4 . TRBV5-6 CASSSAKPLLLAKNIQYF
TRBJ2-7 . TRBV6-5 CASSYLPTMVEQYF
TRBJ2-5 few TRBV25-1 CASRESGGYQETQYF
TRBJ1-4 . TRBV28 CASAVLSEKLFF
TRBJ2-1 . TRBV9 CASSSEGDSYNEQFF
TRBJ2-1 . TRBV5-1 CASSLELAGRNEQFF
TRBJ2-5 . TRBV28 CASSLSNTGEETQYF
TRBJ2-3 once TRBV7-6 CASSFSGNGADTQYF
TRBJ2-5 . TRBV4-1 CASSQGPIQETQYF
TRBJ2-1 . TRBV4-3 CASSQVASPGNEQFF
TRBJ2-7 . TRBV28 CASTLGQGPYEQYF
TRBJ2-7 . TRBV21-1 CASSPTGTKHLYEQYF
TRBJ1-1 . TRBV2 CASSEGVNTEAFF
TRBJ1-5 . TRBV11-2 CASSLDYGQGRNQPQHF
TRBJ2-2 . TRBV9 CASSGRDRGTGELFF
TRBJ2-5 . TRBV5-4 CASSLGTSGSETQYF
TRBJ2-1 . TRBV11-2 CASSLGGGPSNEQFF
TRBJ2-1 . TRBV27 CASSSRATSGRSNEQFF
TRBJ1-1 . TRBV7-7 CASSSVLGGSAFF
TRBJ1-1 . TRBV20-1 CRGERSEAFF
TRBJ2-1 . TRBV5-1 CASSLDYGEQFF
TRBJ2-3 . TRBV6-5 CASRGDYLRDTQYF
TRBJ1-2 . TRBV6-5 CASSPSTYYGYTF
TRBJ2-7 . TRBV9 CASSVRLAGPLGEQYF
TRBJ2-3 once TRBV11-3 CASSLTSTDTQYF
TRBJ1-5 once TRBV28 CASSSRRAGINQPQHF
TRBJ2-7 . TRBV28 CASSRPSGTPQYF
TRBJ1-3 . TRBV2 CASSESYRSGNTIYF
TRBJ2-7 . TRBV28 CASGPIGGSFSYEQYF
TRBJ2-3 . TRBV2 CASSASWSTDTQYF
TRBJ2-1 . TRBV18 CASSPPTGGRGEQFF
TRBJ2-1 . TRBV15 CATSRTGVGDYEQFF
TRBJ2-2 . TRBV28 CASSLRPLTGELFF
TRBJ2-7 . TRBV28 CASSTPRTRLIEQYF
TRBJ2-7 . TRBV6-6 CASSYPGQGSYEQYF
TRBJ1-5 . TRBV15 CATSNAPPGGDQPQHF
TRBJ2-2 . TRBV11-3 CASSEPGTHNTGELFF
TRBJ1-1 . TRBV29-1 CSVADDRVGRMNTEAFF
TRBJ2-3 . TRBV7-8 CASSLVGSDTQYF
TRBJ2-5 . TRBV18 CASSPNSGDVLETQYF
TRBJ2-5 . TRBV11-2 CASSSIAVQETQYF
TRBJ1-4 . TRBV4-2 CASSPLGGANEKLFF
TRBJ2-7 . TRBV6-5 CASSYGTVASYEQYF